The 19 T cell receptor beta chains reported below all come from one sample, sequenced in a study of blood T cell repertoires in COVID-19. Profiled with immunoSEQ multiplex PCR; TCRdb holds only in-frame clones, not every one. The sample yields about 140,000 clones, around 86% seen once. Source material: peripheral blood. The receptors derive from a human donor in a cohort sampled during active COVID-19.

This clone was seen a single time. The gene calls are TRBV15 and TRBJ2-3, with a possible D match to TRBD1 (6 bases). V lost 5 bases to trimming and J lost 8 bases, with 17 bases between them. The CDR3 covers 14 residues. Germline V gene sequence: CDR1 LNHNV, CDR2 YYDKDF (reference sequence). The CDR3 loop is CATSERTEFGTQYF. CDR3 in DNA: TGTGCCACCAGCGAAAGGACAGAATTTGGTACGCAGTATTTT.

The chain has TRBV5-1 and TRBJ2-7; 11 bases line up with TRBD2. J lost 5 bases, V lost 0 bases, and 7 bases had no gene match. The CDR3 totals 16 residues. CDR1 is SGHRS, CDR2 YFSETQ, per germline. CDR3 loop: CASSLDPSGGLNEQYF. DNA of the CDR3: TGCGCCAGCAGCTTGGATCCTAGCGGGGGGTTAAACGAGCAGTACTTC. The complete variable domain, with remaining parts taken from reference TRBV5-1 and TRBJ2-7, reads KAGVTQTPRYLIKTRGQQVTLSCSPISGHRSVSWYQQTPGQGLQFLFEYFSETQRNKGNFPGRFSGRQFSNSRSEMNVSTLELGDSALYLCASSLDPSGGLNEQYFGPGTRLTVT.

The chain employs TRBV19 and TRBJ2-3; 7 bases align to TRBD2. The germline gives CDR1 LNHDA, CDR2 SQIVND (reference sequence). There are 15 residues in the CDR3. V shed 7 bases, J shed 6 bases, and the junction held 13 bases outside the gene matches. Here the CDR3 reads CASNYRGGQRDTQYF. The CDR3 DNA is TGTGCCAGTAACTATAGGGGAGGGCAAAGGGATACGCAGTATTTT.

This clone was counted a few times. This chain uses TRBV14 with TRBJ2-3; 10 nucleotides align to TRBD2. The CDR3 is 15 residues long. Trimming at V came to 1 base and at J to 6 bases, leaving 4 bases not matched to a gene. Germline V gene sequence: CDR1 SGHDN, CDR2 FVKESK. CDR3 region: CASSQVSGGEDTQYF. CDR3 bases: TGTGCCAGCAGCCAAGTGAGCGGGGGGGAGGATACGCAGTATTTT.

This CDR3 reads CASMAEENTGELFF. In DNA form, the CDR3 reads TGTGCCAGTATGGCAGAAGAGAACACCGGGGAGCTGTTTTTT. The chain employs TRBV19 and TRBJ2-2; no definite D call. This CDR3 is built from 14 residues. CDR1 and CDR2 (germline): LNHDA, SQIVND (reference sequence). V shed 7 bases and J shed 1 base, with 10 bases lying between them. The full variable domain, in which reference TRBV19 and TRBJ2-2 provide the parts outside the CDR3, is DGGITQSPKYLFRKEGQNVTLSCEQNLNHDAMYWYRQDPGQGLRLIYYSQIVNDFQKGDIAEGYSVSREKKESFPLTVTSAQKNPTAFYLCASMAEENTGELFFGEGSRLTVL.

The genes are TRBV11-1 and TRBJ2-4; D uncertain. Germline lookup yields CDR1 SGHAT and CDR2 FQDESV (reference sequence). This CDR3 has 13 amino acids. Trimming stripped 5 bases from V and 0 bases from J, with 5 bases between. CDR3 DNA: TGTGCCAGCAGCGCAGTAGCCAAAAACATTCAGTACTTC. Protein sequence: CASSAVAKNIQYF.

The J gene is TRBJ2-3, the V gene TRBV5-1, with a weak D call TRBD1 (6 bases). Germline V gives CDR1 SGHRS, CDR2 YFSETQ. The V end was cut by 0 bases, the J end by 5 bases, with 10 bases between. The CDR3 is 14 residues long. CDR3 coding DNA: TGCGCCAGCAGCTTGGGGGGGCCGGAAGATACGCAGTATTTT. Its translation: CASSLGGPEDTQYF.

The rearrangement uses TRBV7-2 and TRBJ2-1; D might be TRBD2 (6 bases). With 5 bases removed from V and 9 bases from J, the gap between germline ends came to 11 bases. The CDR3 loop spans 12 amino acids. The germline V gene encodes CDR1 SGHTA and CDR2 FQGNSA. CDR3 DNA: TGTGCCAGCAGCACTTACGGGGGTGAGCAGTTCTTC. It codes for CASSTYGGEQFF.

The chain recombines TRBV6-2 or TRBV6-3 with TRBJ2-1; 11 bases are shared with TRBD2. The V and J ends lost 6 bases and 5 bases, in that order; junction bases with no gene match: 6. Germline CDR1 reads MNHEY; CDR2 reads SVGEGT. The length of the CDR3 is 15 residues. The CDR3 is CASSPGTSGNNEQFF. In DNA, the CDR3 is TGTGCCAGCAGCCCCGGGACTAGCGGAAACAATGAGCAGTTCTTC.

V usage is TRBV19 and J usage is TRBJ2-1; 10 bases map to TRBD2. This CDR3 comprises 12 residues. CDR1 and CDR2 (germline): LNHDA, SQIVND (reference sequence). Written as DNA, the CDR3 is TGTGTTACTAGCGGGACGGCCAATGAGCAGTTCTTC. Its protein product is CVTSGTANEQFF.

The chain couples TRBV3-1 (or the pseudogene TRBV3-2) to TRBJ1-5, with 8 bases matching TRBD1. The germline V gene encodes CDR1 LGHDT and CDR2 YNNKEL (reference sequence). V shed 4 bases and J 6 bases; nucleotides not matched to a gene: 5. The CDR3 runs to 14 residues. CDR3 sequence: CASSPRDRGQPQHF. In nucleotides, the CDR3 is TGTGCCAGCAGCCCCCGTGACAGGGGTCAGCCCCAGCATTTT.

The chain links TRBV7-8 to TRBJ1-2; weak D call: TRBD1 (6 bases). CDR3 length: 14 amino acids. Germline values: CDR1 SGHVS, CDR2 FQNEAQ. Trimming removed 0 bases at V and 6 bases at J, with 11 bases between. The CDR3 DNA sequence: TGTGCCAGCAGCTTAGCGCGTGGGGGCGATGGCTACACCTTC. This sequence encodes CASSLARGGDGYTF.

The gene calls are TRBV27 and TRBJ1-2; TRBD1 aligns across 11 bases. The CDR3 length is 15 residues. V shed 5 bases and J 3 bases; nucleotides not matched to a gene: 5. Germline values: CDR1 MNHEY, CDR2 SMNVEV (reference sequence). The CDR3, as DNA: TGTGCCAGCAGTCGAGGGACAGGGGGGCACTATGGCTACACCTTC. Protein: CASSRGTGGHYGYTF.

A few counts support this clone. CDR3 DNA sequence: TGTGCCAGCAGTGGGAGCGGCAACACCGGGGAGCTGTTTTTT. Its translation: CASSGSGNTGELFF. V and J are TRBV5-4 and TRBJ2-2, with TRBD2 as a possible D gene (5 bases). This CDR3 has 14 residues. Germline CDR1 SGHNT, CDR2 YYREEE (reference sequence). Trimming took 5 bases from V and 2 from J, leaving 10 bases between them.

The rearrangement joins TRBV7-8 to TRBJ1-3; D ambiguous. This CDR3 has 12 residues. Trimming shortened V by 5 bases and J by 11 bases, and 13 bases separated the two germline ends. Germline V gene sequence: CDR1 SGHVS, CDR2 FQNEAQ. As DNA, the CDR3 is TGTGCCAGCAGCCCCTCCGGGTACGCCATATATTTT. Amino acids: CASSPSGYAIYF.

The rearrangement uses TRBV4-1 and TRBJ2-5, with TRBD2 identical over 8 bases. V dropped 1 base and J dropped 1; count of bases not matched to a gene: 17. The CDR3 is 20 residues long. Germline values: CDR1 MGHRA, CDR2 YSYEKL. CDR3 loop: CASSQGIGAGGPRGQETQYF. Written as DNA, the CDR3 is TGCGCCAGCAGCCAAGGGATAGGGGCGGGGGGTCCCCGAGGCCAAGAGACCCAGTACTTC.

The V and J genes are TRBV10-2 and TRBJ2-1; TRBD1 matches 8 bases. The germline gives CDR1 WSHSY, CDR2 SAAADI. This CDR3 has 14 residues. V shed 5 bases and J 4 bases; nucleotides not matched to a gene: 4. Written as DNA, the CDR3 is TGCGCCAGCAGTTGGACAGGGCCTTACAATGAGCAGTTCTTC. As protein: CASSWTGPYNEQFF.

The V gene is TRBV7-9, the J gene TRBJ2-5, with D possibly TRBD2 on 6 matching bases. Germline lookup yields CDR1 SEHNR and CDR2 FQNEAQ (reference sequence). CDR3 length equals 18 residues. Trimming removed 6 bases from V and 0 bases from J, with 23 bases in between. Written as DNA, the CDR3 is TGTGCCAGCAGGCATCGAGGGGCTAGCGACGAGTACCAAGAGACCCAGTACTTC. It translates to CASRHRGASDEYQETQYF.

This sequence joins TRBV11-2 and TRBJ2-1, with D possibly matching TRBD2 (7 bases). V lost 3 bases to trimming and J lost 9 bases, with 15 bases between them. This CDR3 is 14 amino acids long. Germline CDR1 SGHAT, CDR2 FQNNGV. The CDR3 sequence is CASSLVGGPSEQFF. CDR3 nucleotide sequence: TGTGCCAGCAGCTTGGTGGGGGGGCCTTCTGAGCAGTTCTTC.